The 20 T cell receptor beta chains listed next were all sequenced from one sample in a study of cytomegalovirus exposure and HLA in healthy donors. 13 Jbeta primers and 60 Vbeta primers were used for the PCR. Clones were sequenced by immunoSEQ multiplex PCR, and TCRdb holds only the in-frame ones, with some missing. The table includes fewer than 250,000 clones, approximately 68% detected once. The sequenced sample was PBMCs. These receptors originate from a woman aged 25 to 39 in good health and CMV-seronegative.

The chain has TRBV6-1 and TRBJ1-2; D remains unclear. This CDR3 has 14 residues. The V and J ends lost 5 bases and 6 bases respectively, with 16 bases between them. Looked up from germline, CDR1 is MNHNS and CDR2 is SASEGT. CDR3 region: CASSRRDGGNGYTF. For the CDR3, the DNA is TGTGCCAGCAGTCGACGCGACGGAGGGAATGGCTACACCTTC.

The chain joins TRBV30 to TRBJ1-2; 8 bases align to TRBD1. Germline V CDR1 and CDR2: GTSNPN, SVGIG (reference sequence). This CDR3 spans 12 amino acids. The J segment lost 8 bases and the V segment lost 2 bases, leaving 4 bases of the junction unmatched. In nucleotides, the CDR3 is TGTGCCTGGAGTCCGCGGACAGGGGGCTACACCTTC. It encodes CAWSPRTGGYTF.

The genes are TRBV13 and TRBJ2-7, with D unresolved. The CDR3 contains 12 residues. Trimming removed 5 bases at V and 3 bases at J, with 8 bases between. Germline-derived CDR1 and CDR2 are PRHDT and FYEKMQ (reference sequence). This CDR3 is CASSRGNYEQYF. The CDR3 nucleotides are TGTGCCAGCAGCCGTGGCAACTACGAGCAGTACTTC. The full variable domain, in which reference TRBV13 and TRBJ2-7 provide the parts outside the CDR3, is AAGVIQSPRHLIKEKRETATLKCYPIPRHDTVYWYQQGPGQDPQFLISFYEKMQSDKGSIPDRFSAQQFSDYHSELNMSSLELGDSALYFCASSRGNYEQYFGPGTRLTVT.

The rearrangement joins TRBV5-4 to TRBJ2-2; TRBD1 matches 7 bases. Germline assignment: CDR1 SGHNT and CDR2 YYREEE (reference sequence). CDR3 length equals 16 residues. Trimming at V came to 0 bases and at J to 1 base, leaving 3 bases not matched to a gene. CDR3 nucleotide sequence: TGTGCCAGCAGCTTGGACGGACAGGTGAACACCGGGGAGCTGTTTTTT. Its translation: CASSLDGQVNTGELFF.

This chain links TRBV4-1 with TRBJ2-7, with 7 bases lining up with TRBD2. Germline V gives CDR1 MGHRA, CDR2 YSYEKL. This CDR3 has 15 amino acids. With 4 bases clipped from V and 3 bases from J, the junction kept 9 bases outside the gene matches. CDR3 in amino acids: CASSRLSGTLYEQYF. CDR3 coding DNA: TGCGCCAGCAGCCGCCTGAGCGGGACGCTCTACGAGCAGTACTTC.

The rearrangement uses TRBV14 and TRBJ2-5; D possibly corresponds to TRBD1 (6 bases). V lost 3 bases to trimming and J lost 1 base, with 15 bases between them. The CDR3 length is 16 residues. Germline assignment: CDR1 SGHDN and CDR2 FVKESK. The CDR3 DNA sequence: TGTGCCAGCAGCCAGATGACAGGTTCTCGCCAAGAGACCCAGTACTTC. Protein product: CASSQMTGSRQETQYF.

The chain has TRBV30 and TRBJ2-5; TRBD2 matches 8 bases. The germline gives CDR1 GTSNPN, CDR2 SVGIG (reference sequence). There are 15 residues in the CDR3. Germline trimming cut 0 bases from V and 1 base from J; bases unmatched to any gene: 4. The CDR3 nucleotides are TGTGCCTGGAGTGTAGTCGGGGGGGCCCAAGAGACCCAGTACTTC. Translation: CAWSVVGGAQETQYF.

This chain uses TRBV4-1 with TRBJ1-5; D remains unclear. Germline CDR1 is MGHRA and CDR2 is YSYEKL. V gave up 1 base and J gave up 0 bases, with 10 bases separating them. The CDR3 is 16 residues long. DNA of the CDR3: TGCGCCAGCAGCCAAGTGGCACAAGATAGCAATCAGCCCCAGCATTTT. Translation gives CASSQVAQDSNQPQHF.

This clone was detected once. The J gene is TRBJ1-2, the V gene TRBV11-2, with 8 bases lining up with TRBD1. Germline-derived CDR1 and CDR2 are SGHAT and FQNNGV. The J segment lost 7 bases and the V segment lost 4 bases, leaving 5 bases of the junction unmatched. The CDR3 is 13 residues long. The CDR3 bases are TGTGCCAGCAGCTACCAGGGGGCTGGTGGCTACACCTTC. Translated: CASSYQGAGGYTF.

This clone came up a few times. The chain combines TRBV5-6 with TRBJ1-2, with a possible D match to TRBD1 (5 bases). The germline V gene encodes CDR1 SGHDT and CDR2 YYEEEE. CDR3 length: 15 amino acids. V dropped 4 bases and J dropped 0 bases, with 13 bases sitting between them. The DNA for the CDR3 is TGTGCCAGCAGCGCGGCAGGGAAAACTAACTATGGCTACACCTTC. The encoded protein is CASSAAGKTNYGYTF.

The chain is built from TRBV6-5 and TRBJ2-7; D perhaps matches TRBD2 (6 bases). In germline, CDR1 is MNHEY, CDR2 SVGAGI. Trimming stripped 4 bases from V and 2 bases from J, with 18 bases between. CDR3 length: 16 residues. This chain's CDR3 is CASSSTTSYPTYEQYF. The CDR3 DNA reads as TGTGCCAGCAGTTCGACAACTAGCTATCCAACCTACGAGCAGTACTTC.

This clone has only a few counts. J is TRBJ2-2 and V is TRBV10-3; D possibly corresponds to TRBD1 (6 bases). The germline V and J ends were trimmed by 6 bases and 0 bases, with 8 bases remaining between them. The CDR3 length is 14 residues. Germline V lookup: CDR1 ENHRY, CDR2 SYGVKD. DNA for the CDR3: TGTGCCATCAGGGGGACATCGAACACCGGGGAGCTGTTTTTT. Translation gives CAIRGTSNTGELFF.

This clone occurred a few times. The junction and the germline gene differ at one end; a read error may be behind it. The rearrangement links TRBV27 to TRBJ1-6; D unresolved. The CDR3 is made up of 15 amino acids. The germline CDR1 and CDR2 sequences are MNHEY and SMNVEV (reference sequence). CDR3 sequence (DNA): TGTGCCAGCCGTCTGGGAGAGGACTATAATTCACCCCTCAACTTT. Amino acids: CASRLGEDYNSPLNF.

The chain couples TRBV11-2 to TRBJ1-2; D is perhaps TRBD1 (5 bases). Between the trimmed V and J ends, which lost 5 bases and 5 bases, there was a span of 27 bases. Germline-derived CDR1 and CDR2 are SGHAT and FQNNGV. The CDR3 contains 18 residues. In DNA form, the CDR3 reads TGTGCCAGCAGCCCTCACCCCATAGGGGTGGGGGGGAGATATGGCTACACCTTC. This gives the protein CASSPHPIGVGGRYGYTF.

The CDR3, as DNA: TGTGCCAGCAGTTACGGCGGGGGGGGTTCAGATACGCAGTATTTT. Its protein product is CASSYGGGGSDTQYF. V usage is TRBV6-5 and J usage is TRBJ2-3; 9 nucleotides match TRBD2. V trimming: 2 bases; J trimming: 4 bases; junction bases outside the gene matches: 4. The CDR3 has 15 residues. The germline V gene encodes CDR1 MNHEY and CDR2 SVGAGI.

The genes are TRBV27 and TRBJ2-2, with 9 bases matching TRBD1. CDR1 MNHEY and CDR2 SMNVEV come from the germline V gene (reference sequence). The CDR3 has 21 residues. The J segment lost 5 bases and the V segment lost 4 bases, leaving 23 bases of the junction unmatched. This CDR3 reads CASSSPTSGTGMGVDTGELFF. CDR3 coding DNA: TGTGCCAGCAGTTCTCCAACCTCCGGGACAGGGATGGGAGTGGATACCGGGGAGCTGTTTTTT.

A single count supports this clone. J is TRBJ2-3 and V is TRBV7-9; D unclear. The germline V gene has CDR1 SEHNR and CDR2 FQNEAQ (reference sequence). Trimming shortened V by 1 base and J by 3 bases, and 11 bases separated the two germline ends. This CDR3 is built from 15 residues. CDR3 residues: CASSLGVAETDTQYF. In DNA, the CDR3 is TGTGCCAGCAGCTTAGGTGTGGCGGAGACAGATACGCAGTATTTT.

The CDR3 reads CASSPLRRTLPYNEQFF. In DNA form, the CDR3 reads TGTGCCAGCAGCCCCCTTCGGCGGACTCTACCCTACAATGAGCAGTTCTTC. The chain links TRBV9 to TRBJ2-1; TRBD2 might be the D (5 bases). The germline gives CDR1 SGDLS, CDR2 YYNGEE. With 4 bases removed from V and 2 bases from J, the gap between germline ends came to 19 bases. The CDR3 length is 17 residues.

This chain links TRBV7-9 with TRBJ2-7; D is perhaps TRBD2 (5 bases). Between the trimmed V and J ends, which lost 4 bases and 3 bases, there was a span of 19 bases. The CDR3 spans 16 residues. CDR1 SEHNR and CDR2 FQNEAQ come from the germline V gene (reference sequence). The CDR3 nucleotides are TGTGCCAGCAGCTCCATAGGGCCCTTAGGAGGCTACGAGCAGTACTTC. Translation gives CASSSIGPLGGYEQYF.

This chain uses TRBV9 with TRBJ1-4, with unresolved D. This CDR3 comprises 15 residues. V was trimmed by 4 bases and J by 0 bases, leaving 10 bases between them. The germline gives CDR1 SGDLS, CDR2 YYNGEE. The CDR3 bases are TGTGCCAGCAGCAGCCGAAGTGCAACTAATGAAAAACTGTTTTTT. Residues: CASSSRSATNEKLFF.